This T cell receptor (beta chain) came from a study of identifying expanded T cells in peripheral blood. Overall study findings and caveats: Across healthy donors, higher total template counts meant significantly greater approximately two-week count variance.

CDR1 SGHNT and CDR2 YYREEE come from the germline V gene (reference sequence). The CDR3 totals 16 residues. V was clipped by 0 bases and J by 4 bases, with 16 bases between them. Comments on this clone: What it binds is unknown.

The method was immunoSEQ multiplex PCR; TCRdb's version includes in-frame clones alone and lacks a portion of them. The table lists tens of thousands of clones, around four fifths of them singletons, with approximately 17% in the top ten. Collection occurred without any documented infections or immune events in donors. This TCR was recovered from a person between 18 and 75 years old in good health. The rearrangement uses TRBV5-4 and TRBJ1-2; D gene uncertain. Sequencing was performed on blood. The CDR3: CASSLGLGQDVYGYTF. The CDR3 DNA reads as TGTGCCAGCAGCTTGGGGCTCGGGCAGGACGTCTATGGCTACACCTTC.